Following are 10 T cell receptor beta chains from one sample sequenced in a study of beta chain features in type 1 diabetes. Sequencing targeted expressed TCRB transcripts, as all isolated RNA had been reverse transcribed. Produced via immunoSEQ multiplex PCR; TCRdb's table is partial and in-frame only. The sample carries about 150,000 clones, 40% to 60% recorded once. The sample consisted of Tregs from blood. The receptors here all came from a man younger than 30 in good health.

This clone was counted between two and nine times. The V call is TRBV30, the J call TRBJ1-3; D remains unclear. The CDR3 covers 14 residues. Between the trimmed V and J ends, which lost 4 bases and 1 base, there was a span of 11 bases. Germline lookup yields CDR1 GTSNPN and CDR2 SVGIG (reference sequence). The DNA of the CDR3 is TGTGCCTGGATCCGCTCGAGGTCTGGAAACACCATATATTTT. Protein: CAWIRSRSGNTIYF.

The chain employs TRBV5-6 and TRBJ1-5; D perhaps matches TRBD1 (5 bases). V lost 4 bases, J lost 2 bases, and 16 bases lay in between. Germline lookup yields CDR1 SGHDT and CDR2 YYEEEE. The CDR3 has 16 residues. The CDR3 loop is CASSRRLGGGNQPQHF. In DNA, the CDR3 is TGTGCCAGCAGCCGACGATTGGGAGGGGGCAATCAGCCCCAGCATTTT.

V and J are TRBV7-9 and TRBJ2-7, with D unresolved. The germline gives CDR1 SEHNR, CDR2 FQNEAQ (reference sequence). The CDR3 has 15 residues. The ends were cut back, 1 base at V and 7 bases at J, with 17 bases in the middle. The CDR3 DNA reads TGTGCCAGCAGCTTAGTTGGCAGGCCGGTTACAGAGCAGTACTTC. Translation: CASSLVGRPVTEQYF.

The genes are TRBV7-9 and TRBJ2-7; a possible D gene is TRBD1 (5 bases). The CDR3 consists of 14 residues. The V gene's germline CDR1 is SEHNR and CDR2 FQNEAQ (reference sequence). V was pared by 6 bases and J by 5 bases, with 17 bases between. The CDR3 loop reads CASRQLGWGDEQYF. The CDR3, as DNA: TGTGCCAGCAGACAACTCGGCTGGGGCGACGAGCAGTACTTC. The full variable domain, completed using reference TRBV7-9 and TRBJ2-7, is DTGVSQNPRHKITKRGQNVTFRCDPISEHNRLYWYRQTLGQGPEFLTYFQNEAQLEKSRLLSDRFSAERPKGSFSTLEIQRTEQGDSAMYLCASRQLGWGDEQYFGPGTRLTVT.

The CDR3 region is CASRTGNYGYTF. For the CDR3, the DNA is TGCGCCAGCAGGACAGGGAACTATGGCTACACCTTC. This chain uses TRBV10-2 with TRBJ1-2; 7 bases are shared with TRBD1. This CDR3 spans 12 amino acids. Per germline, CDR1 WSHSY and CDR2 SAAADI. With 6 bases clipped from V and 2 bases from J, the junction kept 0 bases outside the gene matches.

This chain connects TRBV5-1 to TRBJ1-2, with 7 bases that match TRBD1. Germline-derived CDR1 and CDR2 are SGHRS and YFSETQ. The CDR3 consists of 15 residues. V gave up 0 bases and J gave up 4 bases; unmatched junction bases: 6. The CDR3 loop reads CASSLDRGRSYGYTF. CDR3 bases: TGCGCCAGCAGCTTGGACAGGGGCCGATCCTATGGCTACACCTTC.

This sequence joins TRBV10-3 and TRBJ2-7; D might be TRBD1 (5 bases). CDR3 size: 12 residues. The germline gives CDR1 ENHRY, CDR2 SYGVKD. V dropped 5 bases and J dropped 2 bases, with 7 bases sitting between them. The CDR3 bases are TGTGCCATCAGTACAGGCGCCTACGAGCAGTACTTC. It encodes CAISTGAYEQYF.

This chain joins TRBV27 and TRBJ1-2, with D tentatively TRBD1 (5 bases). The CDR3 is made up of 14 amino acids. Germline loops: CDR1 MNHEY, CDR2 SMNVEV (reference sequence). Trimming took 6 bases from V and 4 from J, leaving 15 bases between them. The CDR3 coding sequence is TGTGCCAGCAGCCAGGGCCCAAATATCTATGGCTACACCTTC. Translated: CASSQGPNIYGYTF.

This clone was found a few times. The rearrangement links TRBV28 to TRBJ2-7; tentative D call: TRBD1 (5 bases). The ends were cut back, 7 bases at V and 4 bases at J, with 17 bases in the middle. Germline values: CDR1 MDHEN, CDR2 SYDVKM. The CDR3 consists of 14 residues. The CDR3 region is CASTMGRDVYEQYF. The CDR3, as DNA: TGTGCCAGCACCATGGGCAGGGATGTATACGAGCAGTACTTC.

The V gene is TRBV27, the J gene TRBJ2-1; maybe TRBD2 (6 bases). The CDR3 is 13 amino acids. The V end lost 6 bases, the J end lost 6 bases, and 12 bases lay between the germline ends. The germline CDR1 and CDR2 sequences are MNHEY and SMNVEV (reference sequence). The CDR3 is CASRRDFFNEQFF. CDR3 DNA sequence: TGTGCCAGCAGACGGGACTTCTTCAATGAGCAGTTCTTC.